The rows below give T cell receptor beta chains drawn from one sample of a study of OX40 agonist ivuxolimab in advanced cancers. Data came from immunoSEQ multiplex PCR; TCRdb stores just in-frame clones and leaves some out. Of under 35,000 clones in the sample, about 90% are singletons; the top ten hold around 30%. This specimen was CD4+ or CD8+ T cells sorted from blood, taken in a trial of the OX40 agonist ivuxolimab. The receptor set was obtained from an adult with an advanced solid tumor such as melanoma, head and neck, liver or kidney cancer. Each CDR3 is given with its conserved first and last residue. A D gene is named only where the DNA matches it firmly. Only part of the rows carry a size: once, few, many, or a class if the clone is expanded.

D gene: TRBD2; V gene: TRBV27; clone size: NA; J gene: TRBJ2-1; CDR3 protein: CASYGTSVHSYNEQFF; CDR3 DNA: TGTGCCAGCTATGGGACTAGCGTTCACTCCTACAATGAGCAGTTCTTC
D gene: NA; V gene: TRBV7-9; clone size: NA; J gene: TRBJ1-5; CDR3 protein: CASSRRDLGTNQPQHF; CDR3 DNA: TGTGCCAGCAGCCGCCGGGACCTGGGGACTAATCAGCCCCAGCATTTT
D gene: NA; V gene: TRBV15; clone size: NA; J gene: TRBJ2-1; CDR3 protein: CATGLWGGNNEQFF; CDR3 DNA: TGTGCCACCGGCCTTTGGGGGGGCAATAATGAGCAGTTCTTC
D gene: NA; V gene: TRBV7-3; clone size: NA; J gene: TRBJ2-3; CDR3 protein: CASSPLGPGVTDTQYF; CDR3 DNA: TGTGCCAGCAGCCCCCTGGGGCCTGGAGTCACAGATACGCAGTATTTT
D gene: NA; V gene: TRBV27; clone size: NA; J gene: TRBJ1-5; CDR3 protein: CASSLGGSLGFNQPQHF; CDR3 DNA: TGTGCCAGCAGTTTGGGGGGATCGTTAGGTTTCAATCAGCCCCAGCATTTT
D gene: NA; V gene: TRBV27; clone size: NA; J gene: TRBJ2-2; CDR3 protein: CASSLRGWAGELFF; CDR3 DNA: TGTGCCAGCAGTTTACGGGGTTGGGCCGGGGAGCTGTTTTTT
D gene: NA; V gene: TRBV7-2; clone size: NA; J gene: TRBJ1-3; CDR3 protein: CASSLEPLSGNTIYF; CDR3 DNA: TGTGCCAGCAGCTTAGAACCGTTGTCTGGAAACACCATATATTTT
D gene: TRBD2; V gene: TRBV13; clone size: once; J gene: TRBJ2-7; CDR3 protein: CASSLARTSGGYEQYF; CDR3 DNA: TGTGCCAGCAGCTTAGCCAGGACTAGCGGGGGTTACGAGCAGTACTTC
D gene: NA; V gene: TRBV5-6; clone size: NA; J gene: TRBJ2-7; CDR3 protein: CASSHMEGYEQYF; CDR3 DNA: TGTGCCAGCAGCCACATGGAGGGCTACGAGCAGTACTTC
D gene: NA; V gene: TRBV27; clone size: once; J gene: TRBJ2-1; CDR3 protein: CASSLRVSEGEQFF; CDR3 DNA: TGTGCCAGCAGTTTAAGGGTTTCAGAGGGTGAGCAGTTCTTC
D gene: NA; V gene: TRBV11-2; clone size: NA; J gene: TRBJ2-4; CDR3 protein: CASSFPLAGRRDHIQYF; CDR3 DNA: TGTGCCAGCAGCTTCCCCCTTGCAGGGAGACGGGATCACATTCAGTACTTC
D gene: NA; V gene: TRBV9; clone size: NA; J gene: TRBJ1-1; CDR3 protein: CASSETPGNTEAFF; CDR3 DNA: TGTGCCAGCAGCGAAACACCAGGGAACACTGAAGCTTTCTTT
D gene: NA; V gene: TRBV11-3; clone size: NA; J gene: TRBJ2-5; CDR3 protein: CASSWVCCPRDQYF; CDR3 DNA: TGTGCCAGCAGCTGGGTTTGTTGTCCAAGAGACCAGTACTTC
D gene: NA; V gene: TRBV4-3; clone size: once; J gene: TRBJ2-2; CDR3 protein: CASSLGRRGTGELFF; CDR3 DNA: TGCGCCAGCAGCCTAGGCAGAAGGGGGACCGGGGAGCTGTTTTTT
D gene: NA; V gene: TRBV6-5; clone size: NA; J gene: TRBJ2-1; CDR3 protein: CASSSSGNEQFF; CDR3 DNA: TGTGCCAGCAGTTCCTCGGGTAATGAGCAGTTCTTC
D gene: NA; V gene: TRBV6-5; clone size: NA; J gene: TRBJ1-5; CDR3 protein: CASSYSISQPQHF; CDR3 DNA: TGTGCCAGCAGTTACTCGATAAGTCAGCCCCAGCATTTT
D gene: NA; V gene: TRBV28; clone size: NA; J gene: TRBJ1-1; CDR3 protein: CASSEITEAFF; CDR3 DNA: TGTGCCAGCAGCGAGATCACTGAAGCTTTCTTT
D gene: NA; V gene: TRBV7-6; clone size: NA; J gene: TRBJ2-3; CDR3 protein: CASSPGSGDTQYF; CDR3 DNA: TGTGCCAGCAGCCCGGGATCGGGGGATACGCAGTATTTT
D gene: TRBD2; V gene: TRBV19; clone size: once; J gene: TRBJ2-5; CDR3 protein: CASSRGLAGQETQYF; CDR3 DNA: TGTGCCAGCTCAAGGGGACTAGCGGGGCAAGAGACCCAGTACTTC
D gene: NA; V gene: TRBV5-6; clone size: once; J gene: TRBJ2-1; CDR3 protein: CASSEGPEEQFF; CDR3 DNA: TGTGCCAGCTCCGAGGGTCCGGAGGAGCAGTTCTTC
D gene: NA; V gene: TRBV27; clone size: NA; J gene: TRBJ2-7; CDR3 protein: CASGGPLYEQYF; CDR3 DNA: TGTGCCAGTGGGGGGCCGCTTTACGAGCAGTACTTC
D gene: NA; V gene: TRBV2; clone size: NA; J gene: TRBJ2-1; CDR3 protein: CASTPGLNIDEQFF; CDR3 DNA: TGTGCCAGCACCCCGGGACTTAACATCGATGAGCAGTTCTTC
D gene: NA; V gene: TRBV7-9; clone size: NA; J gene: TRBJ1-1; CDR3 protein: CASSLTGAEAFF; CDR3 DNA: TGTGCCAGCAGCCTCACTGGGGCTGAAGCTTTCTTT
D gene: NA; V gene: TRBV19; clone size: once; J gene: TRBJ2-5; CDR3 protein: CASSKEQETQYF; CDR3 DNA: TGTGCCAGTAGTAAGGAACAAGAGACCCAGTACTTC
D gene: TRBD2; V gene: TRBV9; clone size: NA; J gene: TRBJ2-1; CDR3 protein: CASSVDLAGGNEQFF; CDR3 DNA: TGTGCCAGCAGCGTAGATCTAGCGGGAGGCAATGAGCAGTTCTTC
D gene: NA; V gene: TRBV7-9; clone size: few; J gene: TRBJ1-2; CDR3 protein: CASSTAEGYTF; CDR3 DNA: TGTGCCAGCAGCACCGCAGAGGGCTACACCTTC
D gene: TRBD2; V gene: TRBV11-2; clone size: NA; J gene: TRBJ2-1; CDR3 protein: CASSLAGTSGSWGPNEQFF; CDR3 DNA: TGTGCCAGCAGCTTAGCAGGGACTAGCGGGAGCTGGGGTCCCAATGAGCAGTTCTTC
D gene: NA; V gene: TRBV9; clone size: once; J gene: TRBJ1-1; CDR3 protein: CASSVGVGGRNTEAFF; CDR3 DNA: TGTGCCAGCAGCGTAGGGGTGGGAGGCAGGAACACTGAAGCTTTCTTT
D gene: NA; V gene: TRBV6-6; clone size: NA; J gene: TRBJ1-2; CDR3 protein: CASTPGARGYGYTF; CDR3 DNA: TGTGCCAGCACCCCGGGGGCCCGGGGCTATGGCTACACCTTC
D gene: TRBD2; V gene: TRBV27; clone size: NA; J gene: TRBJ2-3; CDR3 protein: CASSLGGPGLGKVRTQYF; CDR3 DNA: TGTGCCAGCAGTTTAGGGGGACCGGGACTAGGGAAGGTTCGTACGCAGTATTTT
D gene: TRBD2; V gene: TRBV29-1; clone size: NA; J gene: TRBJ2-2; CDR3 protein: CSVGPASGRPPGELFF; CDR3 DNA: TGCAGCGTTGGCCCAGCCAGCGGGAGGCCCCCCGGGGAGCTGTTTTTT
D gene: TRBD1; V gene: TRBV5-1; clone size: NA; J gene: TRBJ1-2; CDR3 protein: CASSSKTTGGDGYTF; CDR3 DNA: TGCGCCAGCAGCTCCAAAACTACAGGGGGCGATGGCTACACCTTC
D gene: TRBD1; V gene: TRBV5-1; clone size: NA; J gene: TRBJ1-1; CDR3 protein: CAGSFGQGFLNTEAFF; CDR3 DNA: TGCGCCGGCAGCTTCGGACAGGGGTTCTTGAACACTGAAGCTTTCTTT
D gene: NA; V gene: TRBV5-5; clone size: NA; J gene: TRBJ2-7; CDR3 protein: CASSLSGFYEQYF; CDR3 DNA: TGTGCCAGCAGCTTAAGCGGATTCTACGAGCAGTACTTC
D gene: TRBD1; V gene: TRBV4-3; clone size: NA; J gene: TRBJ2-1; CDR3 protein: CASSQEGQGYNEQFF; CDR3 DNA: TGCGCCAGCAGCCAAGAGGGACAGGGTTACAATGAGCAGTTCTTC
D gene: NA; V gene: TRBV27; clone size: NA; J gene: TRBJ1-2; CDR3 protein: CASSPLDGASGYTF; CDR3 DNA: TGTGCCAGCAGTCCTCTGGACGGGGCTAGTGGCTACACCTTC
D gene: NA; V gene: TRBV6-1; clone size: few; J gene: TRBJ2-5; CDR3 protein: CASSLISRETQYF; CDR3 DNA: TGTGCCAGCAGCCTGATTTCAAGAGAGACCCAGTACTTC
D gene: NA; V gene: TRBV7-9; clone size: once; J gene: TRBJ1-3; CDR3 protein: CASSLAWVFSGNTIYF; CDR3 DNA: TGTGCCAGCAGCTTAGCCTGGGTTTTCTCTGGAAACACCATATATTTT
D gene: NA; V gene: TRBV27; clone size: NA; J gene: TRBJ2-1; CDR3 protein: CASTPIPVGSHNEQFF; CDR3 DNA: TGTGCCAGCACCCCGATCCCCGTCGGCTCGCACAATGAGCAGTTCTTC
D gene: NA; V gene: TRBV15; clone size: NA; J gene: TRBJ1-2; CDR3 protein: CATSRDQFGNYGYTF; CDR3 DNA: TGTGCCACCAGCAGAGATCAATTCGGAAACTATGGCTACACCTTC
D gene: NA; V gene: TRBV7-9; clone size: NA; J gene: TRBJ2-7; CDR3 protein: CASSLPGGYEQYF; CDR3 DNA: TGTGCCAGCAGCCTCCCTGGGGGGTACGAGCAGTACTTC
D gene: NA; V gene: TRBV5-6; clone size: NA; J gene: TRBJ2-3; CDR3 protein: CASSLTDTQYF; CDR3 DNA: TGTGCCAGCAGCTTGACAGATACGCAGTATTTT
D gene: NA; V gene: TRBV19; clone size: NA; J gene: TRBJ2-7; CDR3 protein: CASSMMDRTYEQYF; CDR3 DNA: TGTGCCAGTAGTATGATGGACCGTACCTACGAGCAGTACTTC
D gene: NA; V gene: TRBV19; clone size: NA; J gene: TRBJ2-7; CDR3 protein: CASSIGYEQYF; CDR3 DNA: TGTGCCAGTAGTATAGGCTACGAGCAGTACTTC
D gene: TRBD2; V gene: TRBV27; clone size: NA; J gene: TRBJ2-7; CDR3 protein: CASSRKPSGSYEQYF; CDR3 DNA: TGTGCCAGCAGTAGGAAGCCTAGCGGCTCCTACGAGCAGTACTTC
D gene: NA; V gene: TRBV6-1; clone size: NA; J gene: TRBJ1-1; CDR3 protein: CASGGSRAFF; CDR3 DNA: TGTGCCAGCGGGGGGAGCAGAGCTTTCTTT
D gene: NA; V gene: TRBV10-3; clone size: NA; J gene: TRBJ1-6; CDR3 protein: CAISDADNSPLHF; CDR3 DNA: TGTGCCATCAGTGACGCCGATAATTCACCCCTCCACTTT
D gene: NA; V gene: TRBV4-3; clone size: few; J gene: TRBJ2-7; CDR3 protein: CASSFSGGYEQYF; CDR3 DNA: TGCGCCAGCAGCTTTTCCGGGGGCTACGAGCAGTACTTC
D gene: NA; V gene: TRBV9; clone size: NA; J gene: TRBJ2-2; CDR3 protein: CASSVVAGTNTGELFF; CDR3 DNA: TGTGCCAGCAGCGTAGTGGCAGGGACGAACACCGGGGAGCTGTTTTTT
D gene: NA; V gene: TRBV18; clone size: NA; J gene: TRBJ2-7; CDR3 protein: CASSPPDRSYEQYF; CDR3 DNA: TGTGCCAGCTCACCGCCGGACAGATCCTACGAGCAGTACTTC
D gene: NA; V gene: TRBV11-2; clone size: NA; J gene: TRBJ2-7; CDR3 protein: CASSLGAELTYEQYF; CDR3 DNA: TGTGCCAGCAGCTTGGGGGCAGAACTGACCTACGAGCAGTACTTC
D gene: TRBD2; V gene: TRBV9; clone size: NA; J gene: TRBJ2-7; CDR3 protein: CASSAGTKGEQYF; CDR3 DNA: TGTGCCAGCAGCGCCGGGACTAAGGGCGAGCAGTACTTC